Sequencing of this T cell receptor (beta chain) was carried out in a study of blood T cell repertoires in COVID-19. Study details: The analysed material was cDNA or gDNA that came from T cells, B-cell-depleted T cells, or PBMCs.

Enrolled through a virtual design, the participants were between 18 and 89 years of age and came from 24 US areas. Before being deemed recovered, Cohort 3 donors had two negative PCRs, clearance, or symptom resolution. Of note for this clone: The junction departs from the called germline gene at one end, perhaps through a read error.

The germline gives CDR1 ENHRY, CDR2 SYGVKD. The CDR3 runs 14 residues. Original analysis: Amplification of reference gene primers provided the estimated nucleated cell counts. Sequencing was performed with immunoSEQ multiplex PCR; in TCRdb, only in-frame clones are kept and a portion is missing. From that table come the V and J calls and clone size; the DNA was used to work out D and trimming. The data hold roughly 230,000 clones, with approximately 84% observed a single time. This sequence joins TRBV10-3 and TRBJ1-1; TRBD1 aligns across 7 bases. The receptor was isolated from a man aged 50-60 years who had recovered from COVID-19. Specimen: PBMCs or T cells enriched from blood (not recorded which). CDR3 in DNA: TGTGCCATCAGCTCACAGGGGCTGAACACTGAAACTTTCTTT. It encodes CAISSQGLNTETFF.